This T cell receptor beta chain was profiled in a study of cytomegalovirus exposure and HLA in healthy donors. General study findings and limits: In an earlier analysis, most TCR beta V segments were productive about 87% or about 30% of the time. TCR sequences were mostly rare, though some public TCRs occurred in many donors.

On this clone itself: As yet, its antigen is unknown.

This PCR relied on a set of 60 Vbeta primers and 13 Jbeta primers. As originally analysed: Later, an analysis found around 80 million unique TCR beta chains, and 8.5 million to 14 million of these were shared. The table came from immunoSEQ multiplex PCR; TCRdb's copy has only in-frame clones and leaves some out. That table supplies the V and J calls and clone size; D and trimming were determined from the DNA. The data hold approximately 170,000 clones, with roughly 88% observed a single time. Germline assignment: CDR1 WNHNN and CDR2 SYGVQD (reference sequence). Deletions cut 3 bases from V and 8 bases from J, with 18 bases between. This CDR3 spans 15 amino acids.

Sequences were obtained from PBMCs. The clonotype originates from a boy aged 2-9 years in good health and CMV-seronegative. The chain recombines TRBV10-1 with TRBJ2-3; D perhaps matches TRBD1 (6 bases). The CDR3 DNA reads TGCGCCAGCAGTGACCGCAAAGGGGGAGATACTACGCAGTATTTT. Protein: CASSDRKGGDTTQYF.